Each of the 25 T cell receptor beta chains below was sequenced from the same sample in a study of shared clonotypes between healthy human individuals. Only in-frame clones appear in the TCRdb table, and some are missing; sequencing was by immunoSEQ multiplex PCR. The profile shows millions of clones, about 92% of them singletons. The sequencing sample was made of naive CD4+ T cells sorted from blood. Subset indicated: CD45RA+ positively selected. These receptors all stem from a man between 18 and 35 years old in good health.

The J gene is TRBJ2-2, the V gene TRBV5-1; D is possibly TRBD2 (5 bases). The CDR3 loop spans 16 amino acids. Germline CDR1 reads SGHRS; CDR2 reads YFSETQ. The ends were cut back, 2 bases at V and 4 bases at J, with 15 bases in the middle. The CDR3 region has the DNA TGCGCCAGCAGCTTTGGCCTCGATGGAGGCACCGGGGAGCTGTTTTTT. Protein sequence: CASSFGLDGGTGELFF.

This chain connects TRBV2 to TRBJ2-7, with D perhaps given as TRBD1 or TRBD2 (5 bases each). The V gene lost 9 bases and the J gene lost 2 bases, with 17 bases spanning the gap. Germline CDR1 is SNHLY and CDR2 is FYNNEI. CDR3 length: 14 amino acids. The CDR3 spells CASGPGPPAYEQYF. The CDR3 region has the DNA TGTGCCAGTGGCCCGGGACCCCCGGCCTACGAGCAGTACTTC.

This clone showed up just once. The CDR3 nucleotides are TGTGCCAGCAGCCTCAGGGAGACTAACTATGGCTACACCTTC. Amino acid sequence: CASSLRETNYGYTF. This chain uses TRBV6-5 with TRBJ1-2; the D gene is possibly TRBD1 (5 bases). The CDR3 consists of 14 residues. The V gene lost 6 bases and the J gene lost 0 bases, with 11 bases spanning the gap. Germline V CDR1 and CDR2: MNHEY, SVGAGI.

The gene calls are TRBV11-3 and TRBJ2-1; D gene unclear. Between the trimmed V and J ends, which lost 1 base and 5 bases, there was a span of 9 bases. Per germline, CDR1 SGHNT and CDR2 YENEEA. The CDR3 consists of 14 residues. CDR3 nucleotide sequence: TGTGCCAGCAGCTTAGGGAGTCTGGACAATGAGCAGTTCTTC. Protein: CASSLGSLDNEQFF.

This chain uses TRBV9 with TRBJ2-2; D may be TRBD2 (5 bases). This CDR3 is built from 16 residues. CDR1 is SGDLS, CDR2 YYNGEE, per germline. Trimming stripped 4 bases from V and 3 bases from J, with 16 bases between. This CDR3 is CASSLYGGSYTGELFF. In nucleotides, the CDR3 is TGTGCCAGCAGCCTTTACGGAGGTTCTTACACCGGGGAGCTGTTTTTT.

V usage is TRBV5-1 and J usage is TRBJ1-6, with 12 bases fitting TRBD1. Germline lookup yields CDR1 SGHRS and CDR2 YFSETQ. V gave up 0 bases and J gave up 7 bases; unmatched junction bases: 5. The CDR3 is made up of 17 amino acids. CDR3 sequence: CASSLGWDRGPNSPLHF. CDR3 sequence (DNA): TGCGCCAGCAGCTTGGGGTGGGACAGGGGGCCCAATTCACCCCTCCACTTT.

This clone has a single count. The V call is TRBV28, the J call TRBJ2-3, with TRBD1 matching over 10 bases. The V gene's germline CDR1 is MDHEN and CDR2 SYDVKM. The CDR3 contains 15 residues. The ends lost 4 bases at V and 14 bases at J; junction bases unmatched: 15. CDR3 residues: CASSSAGTGAPPGYF. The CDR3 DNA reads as TGTGCCAGCAGTTCCGCCGGGACAGGGGCCCCTCCGGGGTATTTT.

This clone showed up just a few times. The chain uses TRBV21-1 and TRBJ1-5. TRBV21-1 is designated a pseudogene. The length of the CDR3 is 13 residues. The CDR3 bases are TGTGCCAGCACCCTAAAGGTCGACCGGCCCCAGCATTTT. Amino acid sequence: CASTLKVDRPQHF.

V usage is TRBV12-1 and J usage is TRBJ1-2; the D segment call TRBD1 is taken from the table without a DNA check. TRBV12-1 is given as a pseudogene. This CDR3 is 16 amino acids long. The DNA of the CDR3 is TGTGCCAGCAGCTTTGCCCCTAGGACAGGGGACTATGGCTACACCTTC. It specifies CASSFAPRTGDYGYTF.

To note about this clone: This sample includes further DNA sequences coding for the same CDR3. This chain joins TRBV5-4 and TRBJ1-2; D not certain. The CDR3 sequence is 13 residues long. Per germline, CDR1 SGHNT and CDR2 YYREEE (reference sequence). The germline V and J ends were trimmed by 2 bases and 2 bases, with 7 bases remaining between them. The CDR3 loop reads CASSLPSNYGYTF. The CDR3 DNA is TGTGCCAGCAGCTTACCCAGCAACTATGGCTACACCTTC.

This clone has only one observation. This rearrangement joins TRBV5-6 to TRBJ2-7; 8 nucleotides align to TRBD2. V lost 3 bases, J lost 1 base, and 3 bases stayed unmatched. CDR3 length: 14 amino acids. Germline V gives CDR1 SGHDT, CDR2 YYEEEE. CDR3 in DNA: TGTGCCAGCAGCTCCGGGACTAGATCCTACGAGCAGTACTTC. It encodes CASSSGTRSYEQYF.

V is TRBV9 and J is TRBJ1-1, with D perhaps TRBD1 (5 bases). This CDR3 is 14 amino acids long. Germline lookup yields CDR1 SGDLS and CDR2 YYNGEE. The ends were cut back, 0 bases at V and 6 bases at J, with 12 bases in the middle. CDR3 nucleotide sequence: TGTGCCAGCAGCGTAGAAGGGGAAGGGGCTGAAGCTTTCTTT. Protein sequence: CASSVEGEGAEAFF. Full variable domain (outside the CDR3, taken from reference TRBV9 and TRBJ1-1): DSGVTQTPKHLITATGQRVTLRCSPRSGDLSVYWYQQSLDQGLQFLIQYYNGEERAKGNILERFSAQQFPDLHSELNLSSLELGDSALYFCASSVEGEGAEAFFGQGTRLTVV.

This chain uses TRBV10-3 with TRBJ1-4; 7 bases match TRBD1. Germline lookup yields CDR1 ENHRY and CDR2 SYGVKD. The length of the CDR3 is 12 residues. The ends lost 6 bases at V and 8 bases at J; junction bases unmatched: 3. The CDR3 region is CAISDREEKLFF. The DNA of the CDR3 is TGTGCCATCAGCGACAGGGAGGAAAAACTGTTTTTT.

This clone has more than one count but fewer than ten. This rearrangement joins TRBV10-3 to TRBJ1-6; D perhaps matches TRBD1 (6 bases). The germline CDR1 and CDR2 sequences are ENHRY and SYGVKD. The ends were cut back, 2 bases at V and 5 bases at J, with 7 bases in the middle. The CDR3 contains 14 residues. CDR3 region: CAISEGQNNSPLHF. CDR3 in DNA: TGTGCCATCAGTGAGGGACAGAATAATTCACCCCTCCACTTT.

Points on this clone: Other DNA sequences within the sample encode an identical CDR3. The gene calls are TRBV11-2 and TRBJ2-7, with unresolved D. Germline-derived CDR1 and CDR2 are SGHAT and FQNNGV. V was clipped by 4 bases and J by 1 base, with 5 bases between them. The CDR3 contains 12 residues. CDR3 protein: CASSSSSYEQYF. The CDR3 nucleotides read TGTGCCAGCAGCTCCTCATCCTACGAGCAGTACTTC.

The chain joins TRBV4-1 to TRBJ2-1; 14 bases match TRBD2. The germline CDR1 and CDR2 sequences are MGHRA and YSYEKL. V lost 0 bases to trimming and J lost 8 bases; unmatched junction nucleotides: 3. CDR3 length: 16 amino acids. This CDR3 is CASSQDRLAGGDEQFF. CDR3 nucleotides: TGCGCCAGCAGCCAAGATCGACTAGCGGGGGGGGATGAGCAGTTCTTC.

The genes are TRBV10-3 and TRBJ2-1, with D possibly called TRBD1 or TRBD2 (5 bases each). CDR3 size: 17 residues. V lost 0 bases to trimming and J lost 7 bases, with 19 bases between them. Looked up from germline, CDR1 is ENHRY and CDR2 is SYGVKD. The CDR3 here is CAISESTGWGSGNEQFF. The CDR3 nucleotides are TGTGCCATCAGTGAGTCGACTGGCTGGGGGTCTGGGAATGAGCAGTTCTTC.

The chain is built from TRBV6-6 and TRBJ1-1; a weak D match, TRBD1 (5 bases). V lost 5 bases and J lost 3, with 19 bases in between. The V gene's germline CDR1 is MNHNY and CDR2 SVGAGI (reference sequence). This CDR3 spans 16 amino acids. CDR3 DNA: TGTGCCAGCAGTCCCGGTGGGGGGTCGTGGTACACTGAAGCTTTCTTT. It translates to CASSPGGGSWYTEAFF.

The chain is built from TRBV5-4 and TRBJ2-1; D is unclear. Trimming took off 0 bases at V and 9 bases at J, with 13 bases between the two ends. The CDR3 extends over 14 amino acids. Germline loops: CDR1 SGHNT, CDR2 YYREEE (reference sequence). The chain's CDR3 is CASSLAAGEGEQFF. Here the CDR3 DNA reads TGTGCCAGCAGCTTGGCGGCAGGAGAAGGTGAGCAGTTCTTC.

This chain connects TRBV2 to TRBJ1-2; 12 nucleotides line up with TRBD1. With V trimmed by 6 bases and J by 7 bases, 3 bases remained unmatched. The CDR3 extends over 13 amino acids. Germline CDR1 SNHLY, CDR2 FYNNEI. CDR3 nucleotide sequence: TGTGCCAGCAGGGGACAGGGGGCGAGTGGCTACACCTTC. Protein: CASRGQGASGYTF.

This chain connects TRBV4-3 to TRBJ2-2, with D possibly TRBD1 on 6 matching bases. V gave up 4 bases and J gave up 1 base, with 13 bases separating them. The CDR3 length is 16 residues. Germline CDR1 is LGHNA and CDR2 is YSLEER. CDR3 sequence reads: CASSRDPTGNTGELFF. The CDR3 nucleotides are TGCGCCAGCAGCCGAGACCCGACAGGGAACACCGGGGAGCTGTTTTTT.

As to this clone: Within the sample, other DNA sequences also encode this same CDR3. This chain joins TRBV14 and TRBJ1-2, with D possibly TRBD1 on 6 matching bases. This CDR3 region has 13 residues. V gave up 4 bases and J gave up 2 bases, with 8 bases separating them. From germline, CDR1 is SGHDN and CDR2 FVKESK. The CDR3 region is CASSPDRNYGYTF. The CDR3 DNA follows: TGTGCCAGCAGCCCGGACAGAAACTATGGCTACACCTTC.

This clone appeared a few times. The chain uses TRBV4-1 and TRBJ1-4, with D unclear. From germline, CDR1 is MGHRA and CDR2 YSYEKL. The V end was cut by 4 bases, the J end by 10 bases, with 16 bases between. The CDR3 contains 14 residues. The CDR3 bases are TGCGCCAGCAGCCGGAACGAGGAAGATGGAAAACTGTTTTTT. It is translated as CASSRNEEDGKLFF.

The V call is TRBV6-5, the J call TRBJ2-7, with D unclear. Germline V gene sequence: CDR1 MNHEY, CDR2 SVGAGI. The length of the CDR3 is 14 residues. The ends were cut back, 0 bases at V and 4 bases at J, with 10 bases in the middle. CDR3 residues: CASSYSRTEYEQYF. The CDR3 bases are TGTGCCAGCAGTTACTCCCGGACCGAGTACGAGCAGTACTTC.

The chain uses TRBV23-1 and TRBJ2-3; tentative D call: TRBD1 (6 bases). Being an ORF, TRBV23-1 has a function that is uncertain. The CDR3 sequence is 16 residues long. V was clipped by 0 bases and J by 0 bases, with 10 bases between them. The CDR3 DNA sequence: TGCGCCAGCAGTCAATCGGACAGCCCGAGCACAGATACGCAGTATTTT. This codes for CASSQSDSPSTDTQYF.